This TCR beta chain was sequenced for a study of CD8 T cells in ankylosing spondylitis. Study observations and caveats: A CD8+ phenotype characterized the disease-linked clones, which were relatively rare in peripheral blood. Several of the motif variants were reported before in synovial fluid and blood from reactive arthritis.

CDR1 and CDR2 from the germline V gene are SGHKS and YYEKEE (reference sequence). This CDR3 is built from 13 residues. Trimming stripped 3 bases from V and 6 bases from J, with 13 bases between. This clonotype has ten or more counts. What it binds is unknown. With molecular barcodes, quantitative 5'-RACE was used to make the TCR beta libraries. TCRdb re-called the 5' RACE reads with MiXCR, one entry per CDR3 protein. The profile covers some 100,000 distinct CDR3 sequences, with about 8.5% appearing a single time and more than 9.5% taken by the ten largest. The specimen was blood, either unsorted or a sorted T cell fraction (not recorded which). This chain uses TRBV5-5 with TRBJ2-7, with a tentative D call TRBD2 (5 bases). The TCR originated in a male donor with ankylosing spondylitis or in good health (not recorded which). Here the CDR3 reads CASSSPGRSEQYF. In DNA, the CDR3 is TGTGCCAGCAGCTCCCCGGGAAGGAGCGAGCAGTACTTC.